The 4 T cell receptor beta chains listed next were all sequenced from one sample in a study of blood T cell repertoires in COVID-19. Clones were read by immunoSEQ multiplex PCR, and TCRdb kept only the in-frame ones, dropping some. Among about 180,000 clones listed, 85% were seen once. The sample was peripheral blood. Receptors originate from a person aged 70 to 85 with COVID-19, enrolled during active disease.

CDR3 protein: CASSFGTGKYEQYF. In DNA, the CDR3 is TGCGCCAGCAGCTTTGGGACAGGGAAATACGAGCAGTACTTC. The chain combines TRBV5-1 with TRBJ2-7, with 9 bases fitting TRBD1. CDR3 size: 14 residues. With V trimmed by 2 bases and J by 4 bases, 4 bases remained unmatched. The germline gives CDR1 SGHRS, CDR2 YFSETQ.

V is TRBV14 and J is TRBJ2-7; 15 bases map to TRBD2. There are 15 residues in the CDR3. The germline CDR1 and CDR2 sequences are SGHDN and FVKESK. J gave up 9 bases and V 3 bases, and 6 bases lay outside the gene matches. Here the CDR3 reads CASSQWTSGGAVQYF. CDR3 DNA sequence: TGTGCCAGCAGCCAGTGGACTAGCGGGGGGGCCGTGCAGTACTTC.

The chain recombines TRBV19 with TRBJ1-6; the D gene is possibly TRBD1 (5 bases). The CDR3 length is 15 residues. Germline V CDR1 and CDR2: LNHDA, SQIVND (reference sequence). V gave up 3 bases and J gave up 9 bases, with 15 bases separating them. CDR3 sequence reads: CASSMGGEGISPLHF. CDR3 DNA sequence: TGTGCCAGTAGTATGGGGGGAGAAGGAATTTCACCCCTCCACTTT.

The CDR3, as DNA: TGTGCCAGCAAGGAAGGCCACCAGGGGAAGGAAAAACTGTTTTTT. Translating it yields CASKEGHQGKEKLFF. The genes are TRBV2 and TRBJ1-4; TRBD1 is a possible D gene (6 bases). The germline gives CDR1 SNHLY, CDR2 FYNNEI. V was shortened by 7 bases and J by 8 bases, with 20 bases between the two germline ends. The CDR3 has 15 amino acids.